The 9 T cell receptor beta chains listed next were all sequenced from one sample in a study of blood T cell repertoires in COVID-19. The assay was immunoSEQ multiplex PCR, and TCRdb's table has in-frame clones only and misses some. The table lists 150,000 to 200,000 clones, roughly 77% of them singletons, with less than 20% in the top ten. Sequences were obtained from PBMCs or T cells enriched from blood (not recorded which). These TCRs come from a woman aged 45-65 years with acute COVID-19.

The chain carries TRBV6-4 and TRBJ1-1, with TRBD1 as a possible D gene (5 bases). This CDR3 has 15 residues. The germline V and J ends were trimmed by 7 bases and 1 base, with 16 bases remaining between them. Germline CDR1 MRHNA, CDR2 SNTAGT. The CDR3 is CASTERAGTNTEAFF. CDR3 sequence (DNA): TGTGCCAGCACCGAGAGGGCGGGGACGAACACTGAAGCTTTCTTT.

This chain joins TRBV5-1 and TRBJ1-3; D is possibly TRBD1 (6 bases). The germline V and J ends were trimmed by 2 bases and 4 bases, with 7 bases remaining between them. Germline loops: CDR1 SGHRS, CDR2 YFSETQ. The CDR3 has 13 amino acids. The CDR3 loop is CASSFQGGNTIYF. As DNA, the CDR3 is TGCGCCAGCAGCTTTCAGGGGGGAAACACCATATATTTT.

The rearrangement joins TRBV19 to TRBJ1-1; 7 bases map to TRBD1. The CDR3 has 16 residues. Germline V gene data show CDR1 as LNHDA and CDR2 as SQIVND (reference sequence). The J segment lost 4 bases and the V segment lost 0 bases, leaving 8 bases of the junction unmatched. The CDR3 DNA sequence: TGTGCCAGTAGTATAGAGACGACAGGGCGGTCCACTGAAGCTTTCTTT. Encoded protein: CASSIETTGRSTEAFF.

This chain joins TRBV5-1 and TRBJ2-4; 8 bases match TRBD1. The V gene's germline CDR1 is SGHRS and CDR2 YFSETQ. This CDR3 contains 15 residues. Trimming removed 4 bases from V and 5 bases from J; junction bases left unmatched: 8. Written as DNA, the CDR3 is TGCGCCAGCAGCGCCGACAGGGGAGGCGAAAACATTCAGTACTTC. This encodes CASSADRGGENIQYF.

This sequence joins TRBV29-1 and TRBJ2-1, with TRBD1 as a possible D gene (6 bases). The V gene lost 7 bases and the J gene lost 2 bases, with 18 bases spanning the gap. CDR3 length equals 15 residues. Germline V gene data show CDR1 as SQVTM and CDR2 as ANQGSEA. The CDR3 DNA sequence: TGCAGCGCCCGGGAAGGGGGTGGGACCTACAATGAGCAGTTCTTC. This gives the protein CSAREGGGTYNEQFF.

The chain combines TRBV27 with TRBJ1-5; no reliable D call. The CDR3 contains 14 residues. The V and J ends lost 5 bases and 0 bases respectively, with 8 bases between them. CDR1 is MNHEY and CDR2 is SMNVEV in the germline V gene (reference sequence). The CDR3 reads CASSAGSSNQPQHF. The CDR3 coding sequence is TGTGCCAGCAGTGCCGGGAGTAGCAATCAGCCCCAGCATTTT.

The CDR3 here is CAWSPRRSGTEAFF. CDR3 bases: TGTGCCTGGAGTCCTCGCCGCTCGGGCACTGAAGCTTTCTTT. The chain carries TRBV30 and TRBJ1-1; D unresolved. Germline V gene data show CDR1 as GTSNPN and CDR2 as SVGIG (reference sequence). CDR3 size: 14 residues. The V and J ends lost 2 bases and 4 bases respectively, with 14 bases between them. The complete variable domain, with remaining parts taken from reference TRBV30 and TRBJ1-1, reads SQTIHQWPATLVQPVGSPLSLECTVEGTSNPNLYWYRQAAGRGLQLLFYSVGIGQISSEVPQNLSASRPQDRQFILSSKKLLLSDSGFYLCAWSPRRSGTEAFFGQGTRLTVV.

V gene TRBV14 combines with J gene TRBJ2-1, with D tentatively TRBD2 (6 bases). CDR3 length: 15 residues. The germline gives CDR1 SGHDN, CDR2 FVKESK. The V gene lost 5 bases and the J gene lost 4 bases, with 15 bases spanning the gap. This CDR3 is CASSSRTSRYNEQFF. The CDR3 DNA is TGTGCCAGCAGCTCCCGAACTAGCCGGTACAATGAGCAGTTCTTC.

In this sample, this clone turned up once. The chain links TRBV28 to TRBJ2-7; a weak D match, TRBD1 (7 bases). The ends were cut back, 6 bases at V and 3 bases at J, with 12 bases in the middle. Germline V gene data show CDR1 as MDHEN and CDR2 as SYDVKM. This CDR3 has 13 amino acids. CDR3 nucleotide sequence: TGTGCCAGCAGCTCAGGGGGGCACTACGAGCAGTACGTC. Translation: CASSSGGHYEQYV.